This T cell receptor (beta chain) was sequenced in a study of early T cells in non-severe SARS-CoV-2 infection. V shed 5 bases and J shed 5 bases, with 12 bases lying between them. This CDR3 is built from 13 residues. Per the germline V gene, CDR1 is SGHTA and CDR2 is FQGTGA. This clonotype was seen more than once but under ten times. Unique molecular identifiers were added to individual cDNA molecules. MiXCR was run by TCRdb on the 5' RACE reads, yielding one entry per CDR3 protein. The table lists tens of thousands of distinct CDR3 sequences, 12% to 15% of them singletons. Sequenced sample: whole blood. The chain joins TRBV7-3 to TRBJ2-5; maybe TRBD1 (5 bases). This TCR came from an adult who was a healthcare worker with PCR-confirmed SARS-CoV-2 infection or an uninfected control (not recorded which). CDR3 loop: CASSPWGRETQYF. CDR3 in DNA: TGTGCCAGCAGCCCATGGGGCAGGGAGACCCAGTACTTC.